A single sample is the source of the 16 T cell receptor beta chains below, sequenced in a study of shared clonotypes between healthy human individuals. Repertoires were generated with immunoSEQ multiplex PCR, while TCRdb's copy carries only in-frame clones and drops some. The sample lists under 1,900,000 clones; about 98.5% were seen once. Sequenced sample: naive CD4+ T cells sorted from blood. The subset: CD45RA+ positively selected. The source of these receptors is a man aged 25 to 40 in good health.

Here the CDR3 DNA reads TGTGCCAGCGGGGTACGTGTGAACACTGAAGCTTTCTTT. Amino acid sequence: CASGVRVNTEAFF. V and J are TRBV28 and TRBJ1-1; D remains ambiguous. The germline V gene has CDR1 MDHEN and CDR2 SYDVKM. V lost 8 bases and J lost 0, with 10 bases in between. This CDR3 is 13 amino acids long.

The chain joins TRBV29-1 to TRBJ2-7; a weak D match, TRBD2 (5 bases). Trimming took off 4 bases at V and 2 bases at J, with 12 bases between the two ends. The CDR3 covers 13 residues. Germline V gene data show CDR1 as SQVTM and CDR2 as ANQGSEA. CDR3 DNA: TGCAGCGTTGCTCGGGATGCAGCCTACGAGCAGTACTTC. Translation gives CSVARDAAYEQYF.

V gene TRBV9 combines with J gene TRBJ2-2; 7 bases are shared with TRBD1. CDR3 length: 16 residues. V lost 4 bases to trimming and J lost 0 bases; unmatched junction nucleotides: 6. The germline CDR1 and CDR2 sequences are SGDLS and YYNGEE. This CDR3 is CASSPWQGANTGELFF. CDR3 nucleotides: TGTGCCAGCAGCCCCTGGCAGGGGGCGAACACCGGGGAGCTGTTTTTT.

The CDR3 DNA is TGTGCCAGTAGTATTCGGAGGGCTGGGGCCAACGTCCTGACTTTC. It translates to CASSIRRAGANVLTF. J is TRBJ2-6 and V is TRBV19; perhaps TRBD2 as D (6 bases). V shed 3 bases and J shed 2 bases, with 8 bases lying between them. The CDR3 covers 15 residues. Germline V lookup: CDR1 LNHDA, CDR2 SQIVND (reference sequence).

A single count supports this clone. At one of its ends the junction is not consistent with the germline gene, which may arise from a read error. Other DNA sequences within the sample encode an identical CDR3. The V call is TRBV5-4, the J call TRBJ1-2; no firm D call. The CDR3 is 14 amino acids. The germline V gene has CDR1 SGHNT and CDR2 YYREEE (reference sequence). CDR3: CASSFAQQDYGYTF. The CDR3, as DNA: TGTGCCAGTAGCTTCGCACAGCAGGACTATGGCTACACCTTC. Looking up the rest from reference TRBV5-4 and TRBJ1-2 gives the full variable domain: ETGVTQSPTHLIKTRGQQVTLRCSSQSGHNTVSWYQQALGQGPQFIFQYYREEENGRGNFPPRFSGLQFPNYSSELNVNALELDDSALYLCASSFAQQDYGYTFGSGTRLTVV.

This clone was detected only once. In the same sample, other DNA sequences code for this CDR3. CDR3 loop: CASSGGIYEQYF. The DNA of the CDR3 is TGCGCCAGCAGCGGCGGGATTTACGAGCAGTACTTC. This sequence joins TRBV5-1 and TRBJ2-7; D possibly corresponds to TRBD2 (6 bases). The V end was cut by 4 bases, the J end by 4 bases, with 9 bases between. From germline, CDR1 is SGHRS and CDR2 YFSETQ. There are 12 residues in the CDR3.

A remark on this clone: Other DNA variants within this sample encode the same CDR3. The chain is built from TRBV29-1 and TRBJ1-1; 7 positions agree with TRBD1. Germline trimming cut 4 bases from V and 5 bases from J; bases unmatched to any gene: 1. Germline V gene lookup returns CDR1 SQVTM and CDR2 ANQGSEA. The length of the CDR3 is 11 residues. In DNA form, the CDR3 reads TGCAGCGTTGGACAGGGAACTGAAGCTTTCTTT. Translating it yields CSVGQGTEAFF.

The V and J genes are TRBV28 and TRBJ2-7, with 7 bases identical to TRBD1. CDR3 length: 14 amino acids. CDR1 and CDR2 from the germline V gene are MDHEN and SYDVKM. V was pared by 6 bases and J by 5 bases, with 10 bases of the junction left unmatched. In DNA form, the CDR3 reads TGTGCCAGCAGGGAAACAGGGGAAAGAAACGAGCAGTACTTC. Translating gives CASRETGERNEQYF.

The rearrangement joins TRBV30 to TRBJ2-2; D is possibly TRBD1 (6 bases). This CDR3 contains 14 residues. V lost 8 bases and J 0 bases, leaving 13 bases between the germline ends. From germline, CDR1 is GTSNPN and CDR2 SVGIG (reference sequence). The CDR3 DNA sequence: TGTGCCGGTAACAGGGATGCGAACACCGGGGAGCTGTTTTTT. Translating it yields CAGNRDANTGELFF.

This clone was recorded once. The chain uses TRBV9 and TRBJ1-1; 8 bases align to TRBD1. Trimming removed 0 bases from V and 4 bases from J; junction bases left unmatched: 8. The germline CDR1 and CDR2 sequences are SGDLS and YYNGEE. This CDR3 region has 16 residues. In DNA form, the CDR3 reads TGTGCCAGCAGCGTAGGCTCAGGGGGCAGCGGCACTGAAGCTTTCTTT. It encodes CASSVGSGGSGTEAFF.

The rearrangement uses TRBV9 and TRBJ1-4; no reliable D call. Trimming shortened V by 3 bases and J by 2 bases, and 11 bases separated the two germline ends. This CDR3 region has 15 residues. CDR1 and CDR2 (germline): SGDLS, YYNGEE. DNA for the CDR3: TGTGCCAGCAGCGCATACTCGTCGACTAATGAAAAACTGTTTTTT. This sequence encodes CASSAYSSTNEKLFF.

This rearrangement joins TRBV6-5 to TRBJ1-1; D not certain. Germline CDR1 is MNHEY and CDR2 is SVGAGI. CDR3 size: 14 residues. Trimming cost V 5 bases and J 1 base, with 11 bases left between them. CDR3 amino acids: CASSISTRNTEAFF. The CDR3 coding sequence is TGTGCCAGCAGTATATCCACCCGGAACACTGAAGCTTTCTTT.

The chain joins TRBV7-8 to TRBJ2-7, with 8 bases matching TRBD2. Germline lookup yields CDR1 SGHVS and CDR2 FQNEAQ. Trimming cost V 5 bases and J 2 bases; bases outside gene matches: 8. CDR3 size: 15 residues. The CDR3 DNA sequence: TGTGCCAGCAGCCCGCTACTAGCGGCCCCCTACGAGCAGTACTTC. As protein: CASSPLLAAPYEQYF.

J is TRBJ2-7 and V is TRBV7-6; a weak D match, TRBD1 (6 bases). The CDR3 length is 13 residues. Trimming removed 5 bases at V and 11 bases at J, with 19 bases between. Germline lookup yields CDR1 SGHVS and CDR2 FNYEAQ. CDR3 nucleotides: TGTGCCAGCAGCACCCTATTAGGGGGAGATGAGTACTTC. It is translated as CASSTLLGGDEYF.

The rearrangement uses TRBV5-1 and TRBJ2-1; 12 nucleotides match TRBD2. Per the germline V gene, CDR1 is SGHRS and CDR2 is YFSETQ. The CDR3 covers 14 residues. V lost 6 bases to trimming and J lost 9 bases; unmatched junction nucleotides: 7. The CDR3 DNA reads as TGCGCCAGCATTCTAACTAGCGGGAGGACTGAGCAGTTCTTC. Amino acid sequence: CASILTSGRTEQFF.

The genes are TRBV7-3 and TRBJ2-1, with TRBD2 matching over 11 bases. The CDR3 runs to 15 residues. Trimming at V came to 5 bases and at J to 6 bases, leaving 6 bases not matched to a gene. The germline CDR1 and CDR2 sequences are SGHTA and FQGTGA. CDR3: CASSLIAGGPNEQFF. The DNA of the CDR3 is TGTGCCAGCAGCCTAATAGCGGGAGGGCCCAATGAGCAGTTCTTC.